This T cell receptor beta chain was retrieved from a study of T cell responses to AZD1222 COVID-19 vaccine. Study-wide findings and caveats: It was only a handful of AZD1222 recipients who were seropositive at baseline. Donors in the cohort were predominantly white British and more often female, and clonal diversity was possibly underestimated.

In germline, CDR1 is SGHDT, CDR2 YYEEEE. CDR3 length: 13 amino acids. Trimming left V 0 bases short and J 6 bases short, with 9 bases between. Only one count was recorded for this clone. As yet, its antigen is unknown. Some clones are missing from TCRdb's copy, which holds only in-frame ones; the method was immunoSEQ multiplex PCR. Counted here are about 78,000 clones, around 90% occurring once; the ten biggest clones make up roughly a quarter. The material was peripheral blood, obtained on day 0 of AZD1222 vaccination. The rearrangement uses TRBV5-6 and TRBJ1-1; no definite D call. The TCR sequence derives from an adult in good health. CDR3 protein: CASSLGVNAEAFF. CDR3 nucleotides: TGTGCCAGCAGCTTGGGGGTAAACGCTGAAGCTTTCTTT.